This is a list of T cell receptor beta chains from one sample in a study of vaccination effects on CD4 cells after COVID-19. The table came from immunoSEQ multiplex PCR; TCRdb's copy has only in-frame clones and leaves some out. The data contain around 49,000 clones, around 70% of them singletons. Their antigens are not known. The specimen was CD4+ T cells from PBMCs cultured without peptide, collected after COVID-19 vaccination. These receptors were collected from a human donor who received a COVID-19 vaccine. The CDR3 runs from the conserved cysteine through the conserved F or W. The D gene is left open where the match is weak. The size of a clone is reported for some rows only, either as once, few or many, or as a class for expanded clones.

d_call	v_call	clone_size	j_call	cdr3_aa	cdr3_nt
.	TRBV7-9	.	TRBJ2-4	CASSSAFPAKNIQYF	TGTGCCAGCAGCTCGGCTTTTCCTGCCAAAAACATTCAGTACTTC
.	TRBV11-3	.	TRBJ2-3	CASSSGTDSTDTQYF	TGTGCCAGCAGCTCCGGGACCGACAGCACAGATACGCAGTATTTT
TRBD1	TRBV2	.	TRBJ2-2	CASSSDRVPGELFF	TGTGCCAGCAGTTCGGACAGGGTGCCCGGGGAGCTGTTTTTT
.	TRBV10-3	few	TRBJ1-6	CAIRDLTDNSPLHF	TGTGCCATCAGGGACTTGACGGACAATTCACCCCTCCACTTT
.	TRBV29-1	.	TRBJ2-2	CSVGRERPTGELFF	TGCAGCGTTGGACGGGAGCGACCCACCGGGGAGCTGTTTTTT
TRBD1	TRBV2	once	TRBJ1-1	CASTSLRGRGNTEAFF	TGTGCCAGCACATCACTCAGGGGGCGCGGAAACACTGAAGCTTTCTTT
.	TRBV28	.	TRBJ2-2	CASRVSSNTGELFF	TGTGCCAGCAGAGTCTCTTCGAACACCGGGGAGCTGTTTTTT
.	TRBV12-5	.	TRBJ1-6	CASGLKNSPLHF	TGTGCTAGTGGTTTGAAAAATTCACCCCTCCACTTT
TRBD1	TRBV10-2	.	TRBJ1-5	CASSVTGAQPQHF	TGCGCCAGCAGTGTAACAGGGGCTCAGCCCCAGCATTTT
.	TRBV30	.	TRBJ1-5	CAWGKQGIRQPQHF	TGTGCCTGGGGTAAACAGGGAATAAGGCAGCCCCAGCATTTT
.	TRBV5-4	.	TRBJ2-7	CASSHNLPRSEQYF	TGTGCCAGCAGCCACAACTTACCCCGCTCCGAGCAGTACTTC
.	TRBV28	few	TRBJ1-4	CASRGPVEKLFF	TGTGCCAGCAGGGGACCAGTTGAAAAACTGTTTTTT
.	TRBV4-1	.	TRBJ1-1	CASSPSNSGTEAFF	TGCGCCAGCAGCCCGTCCAATTCGGGCACTGAAGCTTTCTTT
.	TRBV19	.	TRBJ1-3	CASSIEGSGNTIYF	TGTGCCAGTAGTATTGAGGGGTCTGGAAACACCATATATTTT
TRBD1	TRBV6-5	.	TRBJ1-1	CASRDRDREAFF	TGTGCCAGCAGAGACCGGGACAGGGAAGCTTTCTTT
TRBD2	TRBV3-1/TRBV3-2	.	TRBJ2-1	CASSRTSGSGYNEQFF	TGTGCCAGCAGCCGGACTAGCGGGAGTGGGTACAATGAGCAGTTCTTC
.	TRBV30	.	TRBJ1-5	CAWSTSRNQPQHF	TGTGCCTGGAGTACAAGCCGTAATCAGCCCCAGCATTTT
.	TRBV11-2	.	TRBJ2-1	CASSPRGGPRYNEQFF	TGTGCCAGCAGCCCCCGTGGGGGTCCCCGCTACAATGAGCAGTTCTTC
.	TRBV4-1	few	TRBJ1-5	CASSQAGDQPQHF	TGCGCCAGCAGCCAAGCGGGGGATCAGCCCCAGCATTTT
.	TRBV4-1	.	TRBJ2-3	CASSQEGSGGGTDTQYF	TGCGCCAGCAGCCAAGAGGGAAGCGGCGGTGGTACAGATACGCAGTATTTT
.	TRBV29-1	.	TRBJ2-1	CSVEGLRDTSYNEQFF	TGCAGCGTTGAAGGCCTGAGGGACACCTCCTACAATGAGCAGTTCTTC
.	TRBV6-5	.	TRBJ1-2	CASTSGAGYTF	TGTGCCAGCACCTCAGGGGCTGGCTACACCTTC
.	TRBV5-4	.	TRBJ2-7	CASSWSKGIGYEQYF	TGTGCCAGCAGCTGGAGTAAGGGTATTGGGTACGAGCAGTACTTC
.	TRBV6-5	.	TRBJ1-2	CASRLPGGNYGYTF	TGTGCCAGCCGCCTCCCGGGTGGGAACTATGGCTACACCTTC
.	TRBV5-1	.	TRBJ1-4	CASSLGAGDEKLFF	TGCGCCAGCAGCTTGGGGGCCGGGGATGAAAAACTGTTTTTT
TRBD2	TRBV7-9	.	TRBJ2-1	CASSEGRTSGSYNEQFF	TGTGCCAGCAGCGAGGGACGGACTAGCGGTTCCTACAATGAGCAGTTCTTC
TRBD2	TRBV10-1	once	TRBJ2-3	CASRTGTSGDTQYF	TGCGCCAGCAGAACCGGGACTAGCGGGGATACGCAGTATTTT